The clone carrying this T cell receptor (beta chain) was detected many times. Its antigen is unknown. Trimming stripped 5 bases from V and 12 bases from J, with 14 bases between. The CDR3 loop spans 12 amino acids. The germline V gene has CDR1 SGHTA and CDR2 FQGNSA. The data were taken from a study of Graves' ophthalmopathy and Graves' hyperthyroidism. As for the study in general: Sampling took place at initial diagnosis, with peripheral blood obtained before any treatment. Regarding the study as a whole: In predicting ophthalmopathy progression, the model reached approximately 71% sensitivity and 72.22% specificity.

TCR beta CDR3 amplification used RNA transcripts. First-round RT-PCR used HTBI primers; second-round multiplex PCR followed. A single record per CDR3 protein comes from TCRdb applying MiXCR to the multiplex PCR reads. The profile shows under 800,000 distinct CDR3 sequences, about a fifth of them singletons. Participants with hyperthyroidism, aged 18 to 65, were newly diagnosed with under 2 months' duration. The sequenced sample consisted of peripheral blood. The TCR sequence derives from a woman aged 18-35 years with stable Graves' hyperthyroidism. Some clones in this sample may be carry-over from other donors' samples. The chain uses TRBV7-2 and TRBJ1-3, with a weak D call TRBD1 (5 bases). CDR3 nucleotides: TGTGCCAGCAGCCGAAGGGGAGGGGACATATATTTT. Residues: CASSRRGGDIYF.